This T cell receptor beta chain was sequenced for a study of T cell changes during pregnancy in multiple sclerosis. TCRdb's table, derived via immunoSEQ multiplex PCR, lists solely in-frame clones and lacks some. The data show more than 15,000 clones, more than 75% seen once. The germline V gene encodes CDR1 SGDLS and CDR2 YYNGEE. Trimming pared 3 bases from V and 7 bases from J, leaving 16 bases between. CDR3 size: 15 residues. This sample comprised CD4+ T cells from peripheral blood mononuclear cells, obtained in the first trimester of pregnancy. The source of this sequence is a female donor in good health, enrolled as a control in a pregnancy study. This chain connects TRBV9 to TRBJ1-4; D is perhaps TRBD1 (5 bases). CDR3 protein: CASSAALGVGEKLFF. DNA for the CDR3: TGTGCCAGCAGCGCCGCATTAGGGGTTGGTGAAAAACTGTTTTTT.